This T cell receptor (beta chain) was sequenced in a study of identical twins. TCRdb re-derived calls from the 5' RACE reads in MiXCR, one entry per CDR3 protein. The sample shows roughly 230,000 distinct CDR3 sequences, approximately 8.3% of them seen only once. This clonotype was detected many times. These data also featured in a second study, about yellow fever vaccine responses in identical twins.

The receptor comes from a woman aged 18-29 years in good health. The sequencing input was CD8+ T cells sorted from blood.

CDR3 coding DNA: TGTGCCAGCAGTGTGACACGAAACACTGAAGCTTTCTTT. It encodes CASSVTRNTEAFF. The chain uses TRBV27 and TRBJ1-1; D call uncertain. The CDR3 extends over 13 amino acids. Germline-derived CDR1 and CDR2 are MNHEY and SMNVEV (reference sequence). The V gene lost 5 bases and the J gene lost 2 bases, with 9 bases spanning the gap.